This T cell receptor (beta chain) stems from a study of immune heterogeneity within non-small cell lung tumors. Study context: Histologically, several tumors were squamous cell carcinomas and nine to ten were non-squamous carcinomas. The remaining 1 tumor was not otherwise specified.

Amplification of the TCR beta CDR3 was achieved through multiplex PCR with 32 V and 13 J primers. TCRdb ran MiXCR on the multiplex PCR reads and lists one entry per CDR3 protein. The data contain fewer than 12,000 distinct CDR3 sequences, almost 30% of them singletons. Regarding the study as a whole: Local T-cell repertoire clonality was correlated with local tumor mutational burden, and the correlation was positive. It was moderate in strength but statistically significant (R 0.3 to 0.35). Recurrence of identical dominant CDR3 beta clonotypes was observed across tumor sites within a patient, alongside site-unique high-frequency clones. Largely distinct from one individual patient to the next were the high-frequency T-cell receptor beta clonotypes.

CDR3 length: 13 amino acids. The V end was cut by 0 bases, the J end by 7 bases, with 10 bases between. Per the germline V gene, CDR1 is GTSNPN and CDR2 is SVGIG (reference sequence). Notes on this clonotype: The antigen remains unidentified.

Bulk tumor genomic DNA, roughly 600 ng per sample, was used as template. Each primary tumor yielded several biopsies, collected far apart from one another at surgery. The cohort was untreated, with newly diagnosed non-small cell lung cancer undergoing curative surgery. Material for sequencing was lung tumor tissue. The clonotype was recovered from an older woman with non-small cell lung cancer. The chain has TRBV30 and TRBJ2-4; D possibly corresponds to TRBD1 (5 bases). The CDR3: CAWSVGVLNIQYF. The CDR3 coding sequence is TGTGCCTGGAGTGTAGGGGTTTTGAACATTCAGTACTTC. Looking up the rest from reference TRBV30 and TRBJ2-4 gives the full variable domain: SQTIHQWPATLVQPVGSPLSLECTVEGTSNPNLYWYRQAAGRGLQLLFYSVGIGQISSEVPQNLSASRPQDRQFILSSKKLLLSDSGFYLCAWSVGVLNIQYFGAGTRLSVL.